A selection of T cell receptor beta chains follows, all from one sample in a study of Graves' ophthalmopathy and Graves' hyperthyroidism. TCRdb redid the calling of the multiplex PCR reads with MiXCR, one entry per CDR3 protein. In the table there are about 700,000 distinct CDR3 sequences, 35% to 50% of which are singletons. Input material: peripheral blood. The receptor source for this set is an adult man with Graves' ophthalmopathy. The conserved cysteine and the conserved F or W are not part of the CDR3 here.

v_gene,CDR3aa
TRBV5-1,ASSITRSVSGTQY
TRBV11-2,ASSPNQGKTQY
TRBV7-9,ASSPTSDPYEQY
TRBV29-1,SFRTSEAYEQY
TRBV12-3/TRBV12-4,ASSSLGGNQPQH
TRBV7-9,ASSSVLYEQY
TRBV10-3,AIGGTSGGTDTQY
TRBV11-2,ASSLQGQAGNTIY
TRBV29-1,SGGEDQY
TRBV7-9,ASSLTGVSYEQY
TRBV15,ATSSDLQGTGELF